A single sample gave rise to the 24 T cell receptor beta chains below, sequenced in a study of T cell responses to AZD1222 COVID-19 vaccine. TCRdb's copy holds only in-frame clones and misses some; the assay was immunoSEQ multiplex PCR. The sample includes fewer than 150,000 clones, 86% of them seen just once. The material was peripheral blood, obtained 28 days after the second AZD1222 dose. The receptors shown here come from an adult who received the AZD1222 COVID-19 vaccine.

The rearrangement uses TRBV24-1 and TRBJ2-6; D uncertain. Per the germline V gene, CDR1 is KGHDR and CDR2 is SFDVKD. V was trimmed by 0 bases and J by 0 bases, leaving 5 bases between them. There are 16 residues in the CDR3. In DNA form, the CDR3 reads TGTGCCACCAGTGATTTGCAGGACTCTGGGGCCAACGTCCTGACTTTC. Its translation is CATSDLQDSGANVLTF.

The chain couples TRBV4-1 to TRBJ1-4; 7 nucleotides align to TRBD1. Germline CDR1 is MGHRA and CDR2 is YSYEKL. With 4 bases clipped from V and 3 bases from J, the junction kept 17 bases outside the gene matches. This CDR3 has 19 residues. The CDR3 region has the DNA TGCGCCAGCAGCCGAGCCGCCCACCCAAGACAGGGCTCTAATGAAAAACTGTTTTTT. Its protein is CASSRAAHPRQGSNEKLFF.

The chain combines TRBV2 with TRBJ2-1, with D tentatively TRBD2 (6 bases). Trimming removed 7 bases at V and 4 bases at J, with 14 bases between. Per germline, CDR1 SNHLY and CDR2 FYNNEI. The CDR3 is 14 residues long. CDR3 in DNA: TGTGCCAGCACGGGTGGAGGGTCTTACAATGAGCAGTTCTTC. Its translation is CASTGGGSYNEQFF.

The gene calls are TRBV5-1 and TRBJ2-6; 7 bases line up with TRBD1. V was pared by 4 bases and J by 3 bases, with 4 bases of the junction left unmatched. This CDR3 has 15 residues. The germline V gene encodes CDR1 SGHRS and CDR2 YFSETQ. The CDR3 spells CASSPGTVGANVLTF. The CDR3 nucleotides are TGCGCCAGCAGCCCCGGGACAGTTGGGGCCAACGTCCTGACTTTC.

The CDR3 bases are TGTGCCAGCAGCTTTGGGTCGGGGGACGAGCAGTACTTC. Amino acids: CASSFGSGDEQYF. V and J are TRBV5-4 and TRBJ2-7, with D tentatively TRBD2 (6 bases). The germline CDR1 and CDR2 sequences are SGHNT and YYREEE (reference sequence). There are 13 residues in the CDR3. Trimming pared 2 bases from V and 5 bases from J, leaving 11 bases between.

CDR3 in DNA: TGTGCCAGCAGCAGTGGGGGAGTCGGTGGCCTTCGTCATACGCAGTATTTT. This encodes CASSSGGVGGLRHTQYF. The rearrangement links TRBV3-1 (or the pseudogene TRBV3-2) to TRBJ2-3; either TRBD1 or TRBD2 may fit D (5 bases each). CDR3 length: 17 residues. The germline V gene has CDR1 LGHDT and CDR2 YNNKEL (reference sequence). V shed 5 bases and J shed 7 bases, with 25 bases lying between them.

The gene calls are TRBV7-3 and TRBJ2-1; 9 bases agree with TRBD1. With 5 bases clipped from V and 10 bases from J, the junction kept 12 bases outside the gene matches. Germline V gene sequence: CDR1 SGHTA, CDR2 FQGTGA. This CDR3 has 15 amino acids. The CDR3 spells CASSPVPGQGREQFF. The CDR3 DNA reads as TGTGCCAGCAGCCCCGTCCCGGGACAGGGACGGGAGCAGTTCTTC. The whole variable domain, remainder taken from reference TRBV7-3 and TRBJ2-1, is GAGVSQTPSNKVTEKGKYVELRCDPISGHTALYWYRQSLGQGPEFLIYFQGTGAADDSGLPNDRFFAVRPEGSVSTLKIQRTERGDSAVYLCASSPVPGQGREQFFGPGTRLTVL.

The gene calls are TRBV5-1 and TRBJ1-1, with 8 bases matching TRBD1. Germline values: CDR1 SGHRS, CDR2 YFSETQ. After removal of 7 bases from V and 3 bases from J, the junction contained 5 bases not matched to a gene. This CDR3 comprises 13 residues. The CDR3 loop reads CASCSTGDTEAFF. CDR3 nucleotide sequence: TGCGCCAGCTGCTCGACAGGGGACACTGAAGCTTTCTTT.

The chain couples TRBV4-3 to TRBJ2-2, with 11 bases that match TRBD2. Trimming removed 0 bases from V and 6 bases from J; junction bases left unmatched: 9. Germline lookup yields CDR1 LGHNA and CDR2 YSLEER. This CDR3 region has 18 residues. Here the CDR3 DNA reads TGCGCCAGCAGCCAAGATAGGTCGGTAGCGGGGGGGCCCGGGGAGCTGTTTTTT. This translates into CASSQDRSVAGGPGELFF.

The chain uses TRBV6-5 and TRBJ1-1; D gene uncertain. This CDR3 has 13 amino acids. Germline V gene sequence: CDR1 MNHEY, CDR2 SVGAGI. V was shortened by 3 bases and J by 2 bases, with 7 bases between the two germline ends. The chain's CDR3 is CASSYWGNTEAFF. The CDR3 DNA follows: TGTGCCAGCAGTTATTGGGGAAACACTGAAGCTTTCTTT.

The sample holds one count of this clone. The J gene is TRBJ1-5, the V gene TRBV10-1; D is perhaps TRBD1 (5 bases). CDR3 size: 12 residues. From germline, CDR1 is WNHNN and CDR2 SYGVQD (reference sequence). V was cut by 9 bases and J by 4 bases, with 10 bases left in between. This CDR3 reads CARREGNQPQHF. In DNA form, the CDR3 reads TGCGCCAGAAGGGAGGGGAATCAGCCCCAGCATTTT.

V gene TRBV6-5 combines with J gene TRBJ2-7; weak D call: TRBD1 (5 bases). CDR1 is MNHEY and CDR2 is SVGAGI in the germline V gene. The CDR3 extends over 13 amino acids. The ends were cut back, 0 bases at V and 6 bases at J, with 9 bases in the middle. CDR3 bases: TGTGCCAGCAGTTACTCGGCTCAGGGCGAGCAGTACTTC. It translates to CASSYSAQGEQYF.

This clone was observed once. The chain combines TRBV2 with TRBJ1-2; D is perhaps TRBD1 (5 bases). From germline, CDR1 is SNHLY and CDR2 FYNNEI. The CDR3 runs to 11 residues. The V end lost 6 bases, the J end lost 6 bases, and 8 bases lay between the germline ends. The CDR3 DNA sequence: TGTGCCAGCAGAGGGACGGATGGCTACACCTTC. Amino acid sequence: CASRGTDGYTF.

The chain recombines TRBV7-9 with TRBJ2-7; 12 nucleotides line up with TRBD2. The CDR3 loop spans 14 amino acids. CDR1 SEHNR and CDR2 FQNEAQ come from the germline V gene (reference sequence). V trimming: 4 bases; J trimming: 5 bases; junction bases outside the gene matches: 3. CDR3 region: CASSSTSGGDEQYF. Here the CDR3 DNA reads TGTGCCAGCAGCTCGACTAGCGGGGGCGACGAGCAGTACTTC.

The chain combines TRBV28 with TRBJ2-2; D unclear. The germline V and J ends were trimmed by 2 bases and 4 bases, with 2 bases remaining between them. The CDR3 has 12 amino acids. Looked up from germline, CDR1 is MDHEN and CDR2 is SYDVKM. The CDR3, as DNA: TGTGCCAGCAGTTTACTCACCGGGGAGCTGTTTTTT. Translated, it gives CASSLLTGELFF.

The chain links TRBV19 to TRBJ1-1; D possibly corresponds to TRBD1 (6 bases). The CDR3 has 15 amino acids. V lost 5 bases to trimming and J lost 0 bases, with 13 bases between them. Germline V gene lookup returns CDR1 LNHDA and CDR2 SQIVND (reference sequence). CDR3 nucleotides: TGTGCCAGTAGTCCAGGGGTGCTGCTGAACACTGAAGCTTTCTTT. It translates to CASSPGVLLNTEAFF. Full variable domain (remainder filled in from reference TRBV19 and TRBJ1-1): DGGITQSPKYLFRKEGQNVTLSCEQNLNHDAMYWYRQDPGQGLRLIYYSQIVNDFQKGDIAEGYSVSREKKESFPLTVTSAQKNPTAFYLCASSPGVLLNTEAFFGQGTRLTVV.

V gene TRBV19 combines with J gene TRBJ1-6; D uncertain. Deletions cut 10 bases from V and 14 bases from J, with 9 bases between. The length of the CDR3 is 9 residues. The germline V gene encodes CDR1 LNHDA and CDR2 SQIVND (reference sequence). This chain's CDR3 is CATLQALHF. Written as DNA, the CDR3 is TGTGCCACCCTTCAAGCCCTCCACTTT. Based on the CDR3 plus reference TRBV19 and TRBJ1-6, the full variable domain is DGGITQSPKYLFRKEGQNVTLSCEQNLNHDAMYWYRQDPGQGLRLIYYSQIVNDFQKGDIAEGYSVSREKKESFPLTVTSAQKNPTAFYLCATLQALHFGNGTRLTVT.

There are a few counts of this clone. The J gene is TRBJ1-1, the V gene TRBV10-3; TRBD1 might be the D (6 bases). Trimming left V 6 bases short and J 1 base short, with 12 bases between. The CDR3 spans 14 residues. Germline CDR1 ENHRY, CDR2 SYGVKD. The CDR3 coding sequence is TGTGCCATCAGACAAGGGGGAGAGAACACTGAAGCTTTCTTT. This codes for CAIRQGGENTEAFF.

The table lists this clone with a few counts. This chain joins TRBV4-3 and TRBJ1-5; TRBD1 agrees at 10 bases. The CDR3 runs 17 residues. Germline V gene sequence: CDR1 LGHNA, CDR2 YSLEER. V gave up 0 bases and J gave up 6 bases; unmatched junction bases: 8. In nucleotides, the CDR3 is TGCGCCAGCAGCCAAGATGTCGTGACAGGGGGCGTTCAGCCCCAGCATTTT. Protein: CASSQDVVTGGVQPQHF.

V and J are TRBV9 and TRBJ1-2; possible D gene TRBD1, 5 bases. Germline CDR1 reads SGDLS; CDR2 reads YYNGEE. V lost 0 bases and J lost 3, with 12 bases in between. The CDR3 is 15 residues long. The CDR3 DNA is TGTGCCAGCAGCGTAGACGGGGGTTACGACTATGGCTACACCTTC. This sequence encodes CASSVDGGYDYGYTF.

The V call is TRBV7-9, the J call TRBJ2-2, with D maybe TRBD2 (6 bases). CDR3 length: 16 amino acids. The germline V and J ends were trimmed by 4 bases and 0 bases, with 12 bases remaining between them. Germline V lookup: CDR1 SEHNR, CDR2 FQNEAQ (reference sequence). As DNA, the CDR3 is TGTGCCAGCAGCTCAGTGGGGGGAGCGAACACCGGGGAGCTGTTTTTT. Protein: CASSSVGGANTGELFF.

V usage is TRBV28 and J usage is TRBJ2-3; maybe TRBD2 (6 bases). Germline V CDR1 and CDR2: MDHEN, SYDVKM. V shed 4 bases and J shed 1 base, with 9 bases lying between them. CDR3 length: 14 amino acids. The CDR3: CASSSPGGTDTQYF. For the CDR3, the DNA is TGTGCCAGCAGTTCTCCGGGGGGCACAGATACGCAGTATTTT.

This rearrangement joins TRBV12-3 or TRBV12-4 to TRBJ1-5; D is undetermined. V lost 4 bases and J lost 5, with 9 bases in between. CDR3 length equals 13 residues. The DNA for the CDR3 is TGTGCCAGCAGTTCGGCAACTTATCAGCCCCAGCATTTT. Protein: CASSSATYQPQHF.

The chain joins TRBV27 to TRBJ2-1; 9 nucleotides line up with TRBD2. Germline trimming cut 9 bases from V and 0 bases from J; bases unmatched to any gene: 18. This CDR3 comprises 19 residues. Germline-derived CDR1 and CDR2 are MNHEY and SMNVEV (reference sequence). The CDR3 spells CARLHVGGRALSSYNEQFF. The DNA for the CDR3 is TGTGCCAGGTTGCATGTGGGCGGGAGGGCCCTAAGCTCCTACAATGAGCAGTTCTTC.